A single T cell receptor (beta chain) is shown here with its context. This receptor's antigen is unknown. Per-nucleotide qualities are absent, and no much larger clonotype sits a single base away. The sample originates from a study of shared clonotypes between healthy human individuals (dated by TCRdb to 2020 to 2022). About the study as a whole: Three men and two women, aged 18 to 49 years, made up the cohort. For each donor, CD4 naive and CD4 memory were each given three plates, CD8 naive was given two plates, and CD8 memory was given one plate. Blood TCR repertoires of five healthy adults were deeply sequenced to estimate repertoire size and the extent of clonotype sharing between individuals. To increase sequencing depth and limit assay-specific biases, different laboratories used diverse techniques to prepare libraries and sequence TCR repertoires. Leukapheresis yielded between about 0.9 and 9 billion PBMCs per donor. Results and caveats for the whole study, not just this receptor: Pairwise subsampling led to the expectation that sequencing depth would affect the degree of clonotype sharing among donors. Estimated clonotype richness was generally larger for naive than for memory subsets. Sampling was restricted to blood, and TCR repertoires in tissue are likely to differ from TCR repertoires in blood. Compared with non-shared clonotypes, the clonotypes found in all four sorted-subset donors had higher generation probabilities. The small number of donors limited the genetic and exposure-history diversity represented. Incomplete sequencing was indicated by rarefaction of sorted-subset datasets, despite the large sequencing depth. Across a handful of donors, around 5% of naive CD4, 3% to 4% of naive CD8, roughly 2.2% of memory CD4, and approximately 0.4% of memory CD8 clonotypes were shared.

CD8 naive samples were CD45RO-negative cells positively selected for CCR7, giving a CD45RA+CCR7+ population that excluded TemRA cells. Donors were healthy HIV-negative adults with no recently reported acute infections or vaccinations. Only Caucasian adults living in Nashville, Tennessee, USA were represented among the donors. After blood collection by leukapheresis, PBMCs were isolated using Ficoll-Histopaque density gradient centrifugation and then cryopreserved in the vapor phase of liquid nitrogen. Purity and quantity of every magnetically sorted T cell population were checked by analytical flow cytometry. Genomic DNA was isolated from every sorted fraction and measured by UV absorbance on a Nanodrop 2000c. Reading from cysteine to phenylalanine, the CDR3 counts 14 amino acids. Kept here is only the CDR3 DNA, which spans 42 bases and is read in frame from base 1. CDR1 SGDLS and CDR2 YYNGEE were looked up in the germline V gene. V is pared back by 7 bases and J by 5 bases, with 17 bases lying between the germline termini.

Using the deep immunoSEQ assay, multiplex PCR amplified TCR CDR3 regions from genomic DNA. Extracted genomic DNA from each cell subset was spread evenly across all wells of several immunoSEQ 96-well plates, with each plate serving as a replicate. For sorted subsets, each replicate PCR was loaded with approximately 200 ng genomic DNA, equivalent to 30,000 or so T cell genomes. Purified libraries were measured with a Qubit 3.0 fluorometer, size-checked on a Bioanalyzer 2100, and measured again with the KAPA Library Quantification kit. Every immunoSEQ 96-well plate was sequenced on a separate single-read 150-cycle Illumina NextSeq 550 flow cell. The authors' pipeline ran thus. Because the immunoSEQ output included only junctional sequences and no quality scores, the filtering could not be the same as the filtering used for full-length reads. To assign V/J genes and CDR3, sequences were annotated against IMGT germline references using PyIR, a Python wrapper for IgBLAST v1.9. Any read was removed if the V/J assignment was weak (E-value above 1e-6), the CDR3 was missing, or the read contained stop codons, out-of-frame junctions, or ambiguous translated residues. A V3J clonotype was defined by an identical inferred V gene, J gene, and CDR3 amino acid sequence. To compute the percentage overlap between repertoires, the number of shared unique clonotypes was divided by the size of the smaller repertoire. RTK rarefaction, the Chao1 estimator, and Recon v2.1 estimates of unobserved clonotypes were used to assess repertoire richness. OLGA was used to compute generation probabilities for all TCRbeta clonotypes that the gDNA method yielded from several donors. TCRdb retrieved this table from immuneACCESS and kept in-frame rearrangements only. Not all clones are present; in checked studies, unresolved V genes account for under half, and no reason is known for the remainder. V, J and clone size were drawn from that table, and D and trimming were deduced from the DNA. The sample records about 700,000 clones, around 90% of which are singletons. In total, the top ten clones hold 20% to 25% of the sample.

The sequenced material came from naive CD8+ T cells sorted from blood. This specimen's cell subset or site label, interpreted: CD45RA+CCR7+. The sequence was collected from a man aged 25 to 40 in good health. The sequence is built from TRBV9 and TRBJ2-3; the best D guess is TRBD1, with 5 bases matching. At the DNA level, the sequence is TGTGCCAGCGGTTCCGCCAGGGAAGAAGATACGCAGTATTTT. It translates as CASGSAREEDTQYF.